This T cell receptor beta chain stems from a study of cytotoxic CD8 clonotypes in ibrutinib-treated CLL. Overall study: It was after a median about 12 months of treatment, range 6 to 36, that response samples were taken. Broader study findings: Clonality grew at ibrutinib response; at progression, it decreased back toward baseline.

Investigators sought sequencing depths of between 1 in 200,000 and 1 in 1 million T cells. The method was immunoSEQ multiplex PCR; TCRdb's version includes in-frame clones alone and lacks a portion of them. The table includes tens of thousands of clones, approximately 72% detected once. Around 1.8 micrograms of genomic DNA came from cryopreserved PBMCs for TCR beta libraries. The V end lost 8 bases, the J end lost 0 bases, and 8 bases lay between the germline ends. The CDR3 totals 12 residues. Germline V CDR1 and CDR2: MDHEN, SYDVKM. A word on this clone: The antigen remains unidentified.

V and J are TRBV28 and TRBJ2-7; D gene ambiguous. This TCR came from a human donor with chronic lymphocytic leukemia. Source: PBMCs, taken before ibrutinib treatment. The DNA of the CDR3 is TGTGCCAGCGTGGCCTCCTCCTACGAGCAGTACTTC. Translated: CASVASSYEQYF. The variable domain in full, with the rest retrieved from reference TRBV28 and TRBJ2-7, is DVKVTQSSRYLVKRTGEKVFLECVQDMDHENMFWYRQDPGLGLRLIYFSYDVKMKEKGDIPEGYSVSREKKERFSLILESASTNQTSMYLCASVASSYEQYFGPGTRLTVT.